The 32 T cell receptor beta chains presented below share a single source sample, sequenced in a study of prognosis after radiotherapy for stage I lung cancer. Two-round multiplex PCR on genomic DNA was the method by which TCR beta CDR3 was amplified. First-round PCR, the initial amplification, used primers specific to each TRBV and TRBJ gene. TCRdb re-derived calls from the multiplex PCR reads in MiXCR, one entry per CDR3 protein. The sample holds about 16,000 distinct CDR3 sequences, around 29% seen once. The source was PBMCs, collected before or after stereotactic body radiation therapy (not recorded which). The receptors shown here come from a donor older than 45 with non-small cell lung cancer.

There are many counts of this clonotype. The chain recombines TRBV7-9 with TRBJ1-5; no definite D call. Trimming took off 5 bases at V and 2 bases at J, with 7 bases between the two ends. The CDR3 is 13 residues long. Germline assignment: CDR1 SEHNR and CDR2 FQNEAQ (reference sequence). CDR3 region: CASSVTGNQPQHF. CDR3 DNA sequence: TGTGCCAGCAGCGTAACGGGCAATCAGCCCCAGCATTTT.

This clonotype was counted many times. CDR3 residues: CASSTLNTEAFF. For the CDR3, the DNA is TGTGCCAGCAGCACTTTGAACACTGAAGCTTTCTTT. J is TRBJ1-1 and V is TRBV5-5; no definite D call. Germline loops: CDR1 SGHKS, CDR2 YYEKEE (reference sequence). The CDR3 loop spans 12 amino acids. Trimming pared 4 bases from V and 0 bases from J, leaving 4 bases between.

This clonotype was seen many times. This clone may be a read error of a much larger clone one base away. V is TRBV6-1 and J is TRBJ1-6; 8 positions match TRBD1. Germline CDR1 MNHNS, CDR2 SASEGT. The CDR3 length is 15 residues. After removal of 7 bases from V and 8 bases from J, the junction contained 10 bases not matched to a gene. The CDR3 reads CASNPGTGLDSPLHF. The CDR3 DNA reads TGTGCCAGCAACCCAGGGACAGGACTGGATTCACCCCTCCACTTT.

The V call is TRBV20-1, the J call TRBJ2-7; TRBD2 agrees at 10 bases. The CDR3 contains 12 residues. Germline CDR1 reads DFQATT; CDR2 reads SNEGSKA (reference sequence). The CDR3 here is CPRTSGNYEQYF. The CDR3 DNA follows: TGCCCACGGACTAGCGGAAACTACGAGCAGTACTTC.

This clonotype was detected many times. The chain couples TRBV6-1 to TRBJ1-1; D remains unclear. Looked up from germline, CDR1 is MNHNS and CDR2 is SASEGT. V was cut by 6 bases and J by 1 base, with 9 bases left in between. The CDR3 has 13 residues. For the CDR3, the DNA is TGTGCCAGCAGCCTCACTGAGAACACTGAAGCTTTCTTT. Translation: CASSLTENTEAFF.

This clonotype was counted at least ten times. This sequence joins TRBV28 and TRBJ2-1, with a tentative D call TRBD2 (6 bases). Germline V gives CDR1 MDHEN, CDR2 SYDVKM. Trimming removed 6 bases at V and 8 bases at J, with 17 bases between. CDR3 length: 14 amino acids. In nucleotides, the CDR3 is TGTGCCAGCAGACGACTGCTGCCGGGGGATGAGCAGTTCTTC. This gives the protein CASRRLLPGDEQFF. The variable domain in full, with the rest retrieved from reference TRBV28 and TRBJ2-1, is DVKVTQSSRYLVKRTGEKVFLECVQDMDHENMFWYRQDPGLGLRLIYFSYDVKMKEKGDIPEGYSVSREKKERFSLILESASTNQTSMYLCASRRLLPGDEQFFGPGTRLTVL.

Many counts were recorded for this clonotype. V usage is TRBV5-4 and J usage is TRBJ2-7; 10 nucleotides line up with TRBD2. There are 13 residues in the CDR3. Germline CDR1 SGHNT, CDR2 YYREEE (reference sequence). V lost 6 bases to trimming and J lost 7 bases; unmatched junction nucleotides: 7. CDR3 residues: CASTSLAGEEQYF. The CDR3 nucleotides are TGTGCCAGCACTTCCCTAGCGGGAGAGGAGCAGTACTTC.

This clonotype was seen repeatedly, ten times or more. The rearrangement uses TRBV19 and TRBJ2-1; the D gene is possibly TRBD1 (6 bases). The CDR3 is 14 amino acids. V lost 3 bases, J lost 6 bases, and 12 bases lay in between. Germline CDR1 is LNHDA and CDR2 is SQIVND (reference sequence). The CDR3 reads CASSIGGSVNEQFF. CDR3 DNA sequence: TGTGCCAGTAGTATTGGGGGCTCAGTCAATGAGCAGTTCTTC.

The genes are TRBV29-1 and TRBJ1-2; 7 nucleotides align to TRBD1. This CDR3 comprises 15 residues. V lost 2 bases, J lost 4 bases, and 10 bases stayed unmatched. Germline-derived CDR1 and CDR2 are SQVTM and ANQGSEA. As DNA, the CDR3 is TGCAGCGTTGAACGACCCGGACAGGAAACCTATGGCTACACCTTC. Its translation is CSVERPGQETYGYTF.

This clonotype was seen ten or more times. V and J are TRBV4-1 and TRBJ1-2; TRBD1 matches at 10 bases. Germline trimming cut 0 bases from V and 2 bases from J; bases unmatched to any gene: 6. The CDR3 length is 17 residues. In germline, CDR1 is MGHRA, CDR2 YSYEKL. The CDR3 region is CASSQDGVGQGNYGYTF. The CDR3 DNA reads as TGCGCCAGCAGCCAAGATGGTGTGGGACAGGGGAACTATGGCTACACCTTC.

In its sample, this clonotype was seen once. The likely explanation is a read error, given a far larger clone one base away. The genes are TRBV28 and TRBJ2-5, with 7 bases that match TRBD2. The DNA matches TRBJ2-1 better at its end, which makes the J call doubtful. The germline V gene encodes CDR1 MDHEN and CDR2 SYDVKM. This CDR3 has 16 amino acids. As DNA, the CDR3 is TGTGCCATCAGTTCCTCCTTGGGAGGGCCATGGAATGAGCAGTTCTTC. This gives the protein CAISSSLGGPWNEQFF.

This clonotype was detected many times. The chain employs TRBV5-6 and TRBJ1-1; D is possibly TRBD1 (6 bases). The V end was cut by 2 bases, the J end by 5 bases, with 10 bases between. Per germline, CDR1 SGHDT and CDR2 YYEEEE. The CDR3 runs 13 residues. Here the CDR3 DNA reads TGTGCCAGCAGCTTACAGGGATGGACTGAAGCTTTCTTT. Translation: CASSLQGWTEAFF. Using reference TRBV5-6 and TRBJ1-1 for the parts outside the CDR3, the full variable domain is DAGVTQSPTHLIKTRGQQVTLRCSPKSGHDTVSWYQQALGQGPQFIFQYYEEEERQRGNFPDRFSGHQFPNYSSELNVNALLLGDSALYLCASSLQGWTEAFFGQGTRLTVV.

This chain uses TRBV6-2 or TRBV6-3 with TRBJ2-3; TRBD2 is a possible D gene (5 bases). The CDR3 is 17 residues long. The V and J ends lost 1 base and 2 bases respectively, with 16 bases between them. The V gene's germline CDR1 is MNHEY and CDR2 SVGEGT. The CDR3 region is CASSYFPRTLNTDTQYF. The CDR3 nucleotides are TGTGCCAGCAGTTACTTTCCTCGGACTCTGAACACAGATACGCAGTATTTT.

This clonotype was recorded at least ten times. The V gene is TRBV28, the J gene TRBJ2-6; unclear D gene. CDR3 length: 13 residues. Germline V gene sequence: CDR1 MDHEN, CDR2 SYDVKM. V lost 6 bases to trimming and J lost 5 bases, with 8 bases between them. The DNA of the CDR3 is TGTGCCAGCAGCCGCGACTGGGCCAACGTCCTGACTTTC. Translated, it gives CASSRDWANVLTF.

Notes on this clonotype: With a far larger clone one base away, a read error is the likely cause. The chain has TRBV6-2 or TRBV6-3 and TRBJ2-5; D ambiguous. The DNA end is a closer match to TRBJ2-1, so the J assignment may be wrong. CDR3 size: 13 residues. The germline V gene encodes CDR1 MNHEY and CDR2 SVGEGT. DNA for the CDR3: TGTGCCAGCAGTGACGAGGCGTCCTGCGAGCAGTTCTTC. Its protein product is CASSDEASCEQFF.

The chain uses TRBV6-9 and TRBJ1-4; D may be TRBD1 (5 bases). The V gene's germline CDR1 is MNHGY and CDR2 SVAAGI. The CDR3 length is 12 residues. V gave up 3 bases and J gave up 13 bases, with 12 bases separating them. The CDR3 protein is CASSYPGGGLFF. DNA of the CDR3: TGTGCCAGCAGTTACCCGGGCGGGGGACTGTTTTTT.

This clonotype has at least ten counts. This rearrangement joins TRBV11-2 to TRBJ2-5; no reliable D call. Trimming stripped 5 bases from V and 5 bases from J, with 12 bases between. There are 13 residues in the CDR3. CDR1 is SGHAT and CDR2 is FQNNGV in the germline V gene. In DNA, the CDR3 is TGTGCCAGCAGCGCGGTGTTACTCGAGACCCAGTACTTC. It encodes CASSAVLLETQYF.

This chain uses TRBV20-1 with TRBJ2-7, with no clear D. CDR3 size: 15 residues. Germline V lookup: CDR1 DFQATT, CDR2 SNEGSKA (reference sequence). V lost 0 bases and J lost 3, with 15 bases in between. For the CDR3, the DNA is TGCAGTGCTAGAGACCGCGACGGGCGGTACTACGAGCAGTACTTC. Translating it yields CSARDRDGRYYEQYF.

CDR3 in DNA: TGTGCCAGGGCAAGGGCCGCAGGAAACACCATATATTTT. This sequence encodes CARARAAGNTIYF. The chain recombines TRBV30 with TRBJ1-3; no reliable D call. Between the trimmed V and J ends, which lost 8 bases and 4 bases, there was a span of 15 bases. Germline V CDR1 and CDR2: GTSNPN, SVGIG (reference sequence). This CDR3 spans 13 amino acids.

The chain uses TRBV7-9 and TRBJ2-2; D is undetermined. Trimming stripped 5 bases from V and 4 bases from J, with 11 bases between. The CDR3 is made up of 14 amino acids. The V gene's germline CDR1 is SEHNR and CDR2 FQNEAQ (reference sequence). This chain's CDR3 is CASSRRRSTGELFF. CDR3 bases: TGTGCCAGCAGCCGACGGCGAAGCACCGGGGAGCTGTTTTTT.

This clonotype appeared many times. In nucleotides, the CDR3 is TGTGCCATCATGATGGCTAGCGGCGAGACCCAGTACTTC. This translates into CAIMMASGETQYF. This sequence joins TRBV10-3 and TRBJ2-5, with TRBD2 identical over 7 bases. Per germline, CDR1 ENHRY and CDR2 SYGVKD. Germline trimming cut 7 bases from V and 5 bases from J; bases unmatched to any gene: 7. The CDR3 loop spans 13 amino acids.

The chain carries TRBV5-1 and TRBJ1-3; D is undetermined. This CDR3 is 16 amino acids long. Looked up from germline, CDR1 is SGHRS and CDR2 is YFSETQ. Here the CDR3 DNA reads TGCGCAAGAAGCCCCGGACTGGGTAGTTTTGGAAACACCATATATTTT. Its translation: CARSPGLGSFGNTIYF.

This clonotype qualifies as medium-sized. V and J are TRBV30 and TRBJ1-4; D is unclear. The CDR3 covers 12 residues. V lost 2 bases, J lost 8 bases, and 9 bases lay in between. CDR1 is GTSNPN, CDR2 SVGIG, per germline (reference sequence). For the CDR3, the DNA is TGTGCCTGGAGTCTGATAGAGGAAAAACTGTTTTTT. It is translated as CAWSLIEEKLFF.

This clonotype was seen ten or more times. The rearrangement joins TRBV20-1 to TRBJ1-5; 7 bases map to TRBD1. CDR3 length equals 15 residues. Germline loops: CDR1 DFQATT, CDR2 SNEGSKA (reference sequence). After removal of 3 bases from V and 3 bases from J, the junction contained 8 bases not matched to a gene. CDR3 bases: TGCAGTGCTAGGGAGGGGGCAGCGTTCAATCAGCCCCAGCATTTT. Its translation is CSAREGAAFNQPQHF.

At least ten counts were recorded for this clonotype. V usage is TRBV29-1 and J usage is TRBJ1-2; TRBD1 is a possible D gene (5 bases). CDR1 SQVTM and CDR2 ANQGSEA come from the germline V gene. V lost 2 bases and J lost 0, with 10 bases in between. This CDR3 region has 14 residues. CDR3 sequence (DNA): TGCAGCGTTGAACGTATAGGGGCTAACTATGGCTACACCTTC. It encodes CSVERIGANYGYTF.

This clonotype was recorded at least ten times. The chain couples TRBV7-2 to TRBJ2-3; 8 nucleotides line up with TRBD2. V was pared by 1 base and J by 6 bases, with 6 bases of the junction left unmatched. CDR3 size: 15 residues. The germline V gene has CDR1 SGHTA and CDR2 FQGNSA. The CDR3 is CASSLVPLAGDTQYF. The CDR3, as DNA: TGTGCCAGCAGCTTAGTCCCCCTAGCGGGTGATACGCAGTATTTT.

This clonotype occurred once. One end of the junction varies from germline; a read error may be responsible. This chain connects TRBV20-1 to TRBJ2-3; D gene unclear. CDR3 length equals 13 residues. Looked up from germline, CDR1 is DFQATT and CDR2 is SNEGSKA (reference sequence). This chain's CDR3 is CSARVTPTDTRYF. CDR3 in DNA: TGCAGTGCTAGAGTCACTCCTACGGATACGCGGTATTTT.

This clonotype was seen ten or more times. V usage is TRBV30 and J usage is TRBJ2-7; TRBD1 matches 8 bases. Germline V lookup: CDR1 GTSNPN, CDR2 SVGIG (reference sequence). There are 15 residues in the CDR3. The V gene end was trimmed by 3 bases and the J gene end by 6 bases; junction bases not matched to a gene: 13. This chain's CDR3 is CAWRPSGTGWAEQYF. CDR3 sequence (DNA): TGTGCCTGGAGACCTTCCGGGACAGGTTGGGCCGAGCAGTACTTC.

On this clonotype itself: Since no conserved phenylalanine or tryptophan closes the CDR3, a read error is the likely cause. The chain has TRBV10-2 and TRBJ2-3, with D maybe TRBD1 (6 bases). Germline V gene data show CDR1 as WSHSY and CDR2 as SAAADI. The CDR3 has 17 amino acids. V was trimmed by 7 bases and J by 1 base, leaving 21 bases between them. This CDR3 reads CASNPRDIDRRTDTQYL. The CDR3 coding sequence is TGCGCCAGCAACCCCCGGGACATAGATCGACGCACAGATACGCAGTATCTT.

This clonotype was detected many times. The chain combines TRBV7-9 with TRBJ1-1; perhaps TRBD1 as D (6 bases). The germline CDR1 and CDR2 sequences are SEHNR and FQNEAQ (reference sequence). CDR3 length: 15 amino acids. The V and J ends lost 1 base and 0 bases respectively, with 9 bases between them. The DNA of the CDR3 is TGTGCCAGCAGCTTAGGACAGGCCTTGAACACTGAAGCTTTCTTT. Translation: CASSLGQALNTEAFF. Variable domain in full (rest from reference TRBV7-9 and TRBJ1-1): DTGVSQNPRHKITKRGQNVTFRCDPISEHNRLYWYRQTLGQGPEFLTYFQNEAQLEKSRLLSDRFSAERPKGSFSTLEIQRTEQGDSAMYLCASSLGQALNTEAFFGQGTRLTVV.

This clonotype has ten or more counts. The rearrangement uses TRBV18 and TRBJ2-6; no firm D call. The V gene's germline CDR1 is KGHSH and CDR2 LQKENI. This CDR3 is 12 amino acids long. V was clipped by 6 bases and J by 2 bases, with 2 bases between them. CDR3 protein: CASSAGANVLTF. Written as DNA, the CDR3 is TGTGCCAGCTCTGCTGGGGCCAACGTCCTGACTTTC.

This clonotype counts as medium-sized (0.01 to 0.1%). The chain employs TRBV20-1 and TRBJ2-1, with unresolved D. Germline CDR1 DFQATT, CDR2 SNEGSKA (reference sequence). CDR3 length: 13 amino acids. With 0 bases removed from V and 9 bases from J, the gap between germline ends came to 12 bases. The CDR3 sequence: CSARDPPLFEQFF. The CDR3 DNA reads TGCAGTGCTAGAGATCCCCCCCTCTTTGAGCAGTTCTTC.